This entry is about one T cell receptor beta chain. The data were taken from a study of early T cells in non-severe SARS-CoV-2 infection. At the level of the study: It was bulk RNA from unsorted whole blood that was sequenced, and the chains were unpaired.

Separate cDNA molecules each had unique molecular identifiers attached to them. TCRdb reprocessed the 5' RACE reads via MiXCR and lists one record per CDR3 protein. The sample carries about 71,000 distinct CDR3 sequences, around an eighth recorded once. Trimming shortened V by 1 base and J by 2 bases, and 9 bases separated the two germline ends. This CDR3 is 14 amino acids long. Germline V gives CDR1 DFQATT, CDR2 SNEGSKA (reference sequence). The starting material was whole blood, obtained at baseline. The TCR comes from an adult who was a healthcare worker with PCR-confirmed SARS-CoV-2 infection or an uninfected control (not recorded which). The chain is built from TRBV20-1 and TRBJ2-4; perhaps TRBD2 as D (6 bases). The CDR3 coding sequence is TGCAGTGCTAGAGGCGGGACTCCCAAAAACATTCAGTACTTC. The encoded protein is CSARGGTPKNIQYF.